This entry lists 23 T cell receptor beta chains sequenced from one sample in a study of blood T cell repertoires in COVID-19 (dated by TCRdb to about 2020). The protocol used for the library was the immunoSEQ multiplex PCR assay. The source is immuneACCESS, and TCRdb retained only in-frame sequences with V and J called. Part of the clones is not carried over; for the studies checked, unresolved V genes explain less than half of this, and the remainder is unexplained. The sample table holds a few hundred thousand clones, of which about 88% were seen once. The ten top clones hold about 3% of the sample. Source material: PBMCs or T cells enriched from blood (not recorded which). The receptors stem from a woman between 25 and 40 years old who had recovered from COVID-19.

In its sample, this clone was seen a few times. The J gene is TRBJ2-6, the V gene TRBV18; 7 nucleotides agree with TRBD2. Germline CDR1 KGHSH, CDR2 LQKENI. This CDR3 is built from 17 residues. With 6 bases clipped from V and 0 bases from J, the junction kept 8 bases outside the gene matches. CDR3 sequence (DNA): TGTGCCAGCTCTTCGGGGACTACCACCTCTGGGGCCAACGTCCTGACTTTC. It codes for CASSSGTTTSGANVLTF.

This clone was recorded many times. This rearrangement joins TRBV7-2 to TRBJ1-5, with D possibly matching TRBD1 (5 bases). Trimming took off 1 base at V and 5 bases at J, with 12 bases between the two ends. Per the germline V gene, CDR1 is SGHTA and CDR2 is FQGNSA. The CDR3 sequence is 15 residues long. The CDR3 DNA is TGTGCCAGCAGCTTAGATCCAGGGTTGGATCAGCCCCAGCATTTT. It codes for CASSLDPGLDQPQHF.

V usage is TRBV5-1 and J usage is TRBJ1-5; 9 nucleotides match TRBD1. The CDR3 sequence is 15 residues long. V lost 0 bases, J lost 7 bases, and 5 bases stayed unmatched. Germline V lookup: CDR1 SGHRS, CDR2 YFSETQ. CDR3 region: CASSLGGTGSQPQHF. The DNA of the CDR3 is TGCGCCAGCAGCTTGGGGGGGACAGGGAGCCAGCCCCAGCATTTT.

The genes are TRBV27 and TRBJ1-4; 10 nucleotides line up with TRBD1. V lost 2 bases, J lost 8 bases, and 5 bases stayed unmatched. Germline lookup yields CDR1 MNHEY and CDR2 SMNVEV (reference sequence). The CDR3 spans 15 residues. The CDR3 reads CASSLRTGGREKLFF. CDR3 in DNA: TGTGCCAGCAGTTTACGGACAGGGGGAAGGGAAAAACTGTTTTTT.

The chain couples TRBV5-1 to TRBJ1-4; 8 nucleotides align to TRBD1. Germline V lookup: CDR1 SGHRS, CDR2 YFSETQ. This CDR3 spans 15 amino acids. The trim removed 4 bases at V and 8 bases at J, leaving 10 bases unmatched. The chain's CDR3 is CASSGTGGLMEKLFF. DNA for the CDR3: TGCGCCAGCAGCGGCACAGGGGGGCTAATGGAAAAACTGTTTTTT.

The CDR3 sequence is CASSLWGQGALGYTF. CDR3 sequence (DNA): TGTGCCAGCAGCCTTTGGGGACAGGGGGCGCTTGGCTACACCTTC. The chain employs TRBV6-5 and TRBJ1-2, with 12 bases lining up with TRBD1. The CDR3 covers 15 residues. V was pared by 6 bases and J by 7 bases, with 9 bases of the junction left unmatched. Per the germline V gene, CDR1 is MNHEY and CDR2 is SVGAGI.

CDR3 sequence: CASSIDLSGGNTGELFF. The CDR3 DNA reads TGTGCCAGTAGTATAGATCTATCCGGCGGGAACACCGGGGAGCTGTTTTTT. V usage is TRBV19 and J usage is TRBJ2-2, with D unclear. The V end lost 0 bases, the J end lost 1 base, and 12 bases lay between the germline ends. CDR1 and CDR2 from the germline V gene are LNHDA and SQIVND (reference sequence). This CDR3 has 17 amino acids.

The gene calls are TRBV7-2 and TRBJ1-2, with D tentatively TRBD1 (6 bases). Trimming removed 4 bases from V and 8 bases from J, with 11 bases in between. The germline CDR1 and CDR2 sequences are SGHTA and FQGNSA. The CDR3 extends over 12 amino acids. This CDR3 is CASSYRDGGYTF. DNA for the CDR3: TGTGCCAGCAGCTACAGGGATGGAGGCTACACCTTC.

V is TRBV19 and J is TRBJ2-1; a possible D gene is TRBD2 (6 bases). This CDR3 is 17 amino acids long. Trimming took 3 bases from V and 5 from J, leaving 20 bases between them. CDR1 and CDR2 (germline): LNHDA, SQIVND (reference sequence). CDR3 protein: CASSMGRVRSGHNEQFF. CDR3 nucleotides: TGTGCCAGTAGTATGGGGCGCGTGAGAAGCGGGCACAATGAGCAGTTCTTC. Supplemented by reference TRBV19 and TRBJ2-1, the full variable domain reads DGGITQSPKYLFRKEGQNVTLSCEQNLNHDAMYWYRQDPGQGLRLIYYSQIVNDFQKGDIAEGYSVSREKKESFPLTVTSAQKNPTAFYLCASSMGRVRSGHNEQFFGPGTRLTVL.

This clone is a singleton in its sample. The chain links TRBV6-2 or TRBV6-3 to TRBJ2-1; 7 nucleotides line up with TRBD2. This CDR3 comprises 12 residues. CDR1 and CDR2 from the germline V gene are MNHEY and SVGEGT. V lost 2 bases to trimming and J lost 10 bases; unmatched junction nucleotides: 2. This CDR3 is CASSYAGDEQFF. CDR3 nucleotides: TGTGCCAGCAGTTACGCGGGGGACGAGCAGTTCTTC.

The chain links TRBV7-8 to TRBJ1-4; D is uncertain. Trimming cost V 2 bases and J 8 bases, with 15 bases left between them. The CDR3 is 15 residues long. CDR1 is SGHVS and CDR2 is FQNEAQ in the germline V gene. The CDR3 loop is CASSLSQSRYEKLFF. DNA of the CDR3: TGTGCCAGCAGCTTATCACAGTCGCGTTACGAAAAACTGTTTTTT.

V usage is TRBV5-1 and J usage is TRBJ2-2; possibly TRBD2 for D (6 bases). Per the germline V gene, CDR1 is SGHRS and CDR2 is YFSETQ. The ends were cut back, 3 bases at V and 3 bases at J, with 12 bases in the middle. The CDR3 consists of 15 residues. The CDR3 nucleotides read TGCGCCAGCAGCTGGGGAGCGGGTTACACCGGGGAGCTGTTTTTT. It codes for CASSWGAGYTGELFF. The variable domain in full, completed from reference TRBV5-1 and TRBJ2-2, reads KAGVTQTPRYLIKTRGQQVTLSCSPISGHRSVSWYQQTPGQGLQFLFEYFSETQRNKGNFPGRFSGRQFSNSRSEMNVSTLELGDSALYLCASSWGAGYTGELFFGEGSRLTVL.

CDR3 sequence reads: CASSREYSSTDTQYF. The CDR3 DNA reads TGTGCCAGCAGTAGGGAGTACTCTAGCACAGATACGCAGTATTTT. This chain joins TRBV11-2 and TRBJ2-3, with D perhaps matching TRBD2 (5 bases). Looked up from germline, CDR1 is SGHAT and CDR2 is FQNNGV. V shed 6 bases and J shed 0 bases, with 13 bases lying between them. This CDR3 is built from 15 residues. Full variable domain (rest looked up from reference TRBV11-2 and TRBJ2-3): EAGVAQSPRYKIIEKRQSVAFWCNPISGHATLYWYQQILGQGPKLLIQFQNNGVVDDSQLPKDRFSAERLKGVDSTLKIQPAKLEDSAVYLCASSREYSSTDTQYFGPGTRLTVL.

V is TRBV19 and J is TRBJ1-1, with 10 bases that match TRBD1. V lost 8 bases and J lost 4; bases outside the gene matches: 10. The length of the CDR3 is 15 residues. The V gene's germline CDR1 is LNHDA and CDR2 SQIVND (reference sequence). This chain's CDR3 is CASATGGWGVTEAFF. CDR3 sequence (DNA): TGTGCCAGTGCGACAGGGGGCTGGGGGGTCACTGAAGCTTTCTTT.

The rearrangement joins TRBV6-6 to TRBJ2-5; 7 bases line up with TRBD1. Germline trimming cut 5 bases from V and 3 bases from J; bases unmatched to any gene: 21. CDR3 length equals 19 residues. Germline lookup yields CDR1 MNHNY and CDR2 SVGAGI (reference sequence). The CDR3 here is CASSLQGQGGLLFKETQYF. In nucleotides, the CDR3 is TGTGCCAGCAGTCTACAGGGGCAAGGGGGCTTACTATTCAAAGAGACCCAGTACTTC.

The J gene is TRBJ1-1, the V gene TRBV4-1; 7 bases are shared with TRBD1. The germline gives CDR1 MGHRA, CDR2 YSYEKL. The CDR3 runs 15 residues. J lost 3 bases, V lost 2 bases, and 6 bases had no gene match. The CDR3 nucleotides read TGCGCCAGCAGCCAATTCGACAGGGCGGACACTGAAGCTTTCTTT. It specifies CASSQFDRADTEAFF.

The chain carries TRBV28 and TRBJ2-3; tentatively, D is TRBD2 (6 bases). Looked up from germline, CDR1 is MDHEN and CDR2 is SYDVKM. V was cut by 3 bases and J by 0 bases, with 13 bases left in between. This CDR3 is built from 16 residues. The DNA for the CDR3 is TGTGCCAGCAGTTTTTATGGGGCGGGGAGCACAGATACGCAGTATTTT. As protein: CASSFYGAGSTDTQYF.

This rearrangement joins TRBV7-2 to TRBJ1-2; no definite D call. Germline V CDR1 and CDR2: SGHTA, FQGNSA. The CDR3 has 13 residues. Trimming pared 2 bases from V and 6 bases from J, leaving 10 bases between. The CDR3 reads CASSLTVRDGYTF. CDR3 sequence (DNA): TGTGCCAGCAGCTTAACGGTCCGGGATGGCTACACCTTC.

This clone came up a few times. This sequence joins TRBV12-3 or TRBV12-4 and TRBJ2-2; TRBD1 might be the D (5 bases). This CDR3 has 12 residues. V lost 8 bases and J 3 bases, leaving 7 bases between the germline ends. The CDR3 loop reads CASVRDTGELFF. CDR3 bases: TGTGCCAGCGTCAGGGACACCGGGGAGCTGTTTTTT.

The chain has TRBV19 and TRBJ2-4; 10 bases line up with TRBD1. V was pared by 5 bases and J by 4 bases, with 5 bases of the junction left unmatched. The germline CDR1 and CDR2 sequences are LNHDA and SQIVND (reference sequence). The CDR3 totals 15 residues. The CDR3 DNA reads as TGTGCCAGTAGTCCGACAGGGGGCTCGAAAAACATTCAGTACTTC. It codes for CASSPTGGSKNIQYF.

This clone was detected once. V gene TRBV11-2 combines with J gene TRBJ2-5; possible D gene TRBD2, 5 bases. CDR1 and CDR2 from the germline V gene are SGHAT and FQNNGV. The CDR3 spans 15 residues. V lost 5 bases and J 3 bases, leaving 16 bases between the germline ends. The CDR3 sequence: CASSRGSYKEETQYF. CDR3 in DNA: TGTGCCAGCAGCCGCGGGTCTTACAAAGAAGAGACCCAGTACTTC.

The chain uses TRBV5-4 and TRBJ2-1; 12 positions match TRBD2. This CDR3 is built from 15 residues. CDR1 is SGHNT and CDR2 is YYREEE in the germline V gene (reference sequence). V lost 4 bases and J lost 8; bases outside the gene matches: 7. CDR3 bases: TGTGCCAGCAGCAAGACTAGCGGGAGTCCCCATGAGCAGTTCTTC. This codes for CASSKTSGSPHEQFF. Looking up the rest from reference TRBV5-4 and TRBJ2-1 gives the full variable domain: ETGVTQSPTHLIKTRGQQVTLRCSSQSGHNTVSWYQQALGQGPQFIFQYYREEENGRGNFPPRFSGLQFPNYSSELNVNALELDDSALYLCASSKTSGSPHEQFFGPGTRLTVL.

The V and J genes are TRBV6-2 or TRBV6-3 and TRBJ1-4; 11 positions agree with TRBD1. V gave up 5 bases and J gave up 4 bases; unmatched junction bases: 6. CDR1 and CDR2 from the germline V gene are MNHEY and SVGEGT. This CDR3 is 16 amino acids long. Here the CDR3 DNA reads TGTGCCAGCAGTACCCGGGACAGGGGGTTTAATGAAAAACTGTTTTTT. It translates to CASSTRDRGFNEKLFF.